A single sample gave rise to the 18 T cell receptor beta chains below, sequenced in a study of spatial heterogeneity in lung cancer. Time point specified: sample taken at primary tumor resection. TCRdb processed the 5' RACE reads anew with MiXCR; each CDR3 protein has one entry. The data hold nearly 80,000 distinct CDR3 sequences, with approximately 8.1% observed a single time. This specimen was PBMCs, taken at surgery. These TCRs come from a male donor with early-stage non-small cell lung cancer.

This clonotype occurred many times. The rearrangement links TRBV15 to TRBJ2-7; 7 nucleotides line up with TRBD2. Germline CDR1 LNHNV, CDR2 YYDKDF (reference sequence). CDR3 length equals 15 residues. V lost 3 bases, J lost 2 bases, and 7 bases stayed unmatched. The DNA for the CDR3 is TGTGCCACCAGCAGGGGCGGACTAGTTGCCTACGAGCAGTACTTC. It yields the protein CATSRGGLVAYEQYF.

The gene calls are TRBV5-5 and TRBJ2-3; the D gene is possibly TRBD1 (5 bases). Per germline, CDR1 SGHKS and CDR2 YYEKEE (reference sequence). V lost 0 bases and J 0 bases, leaving 11 bases between the germline ends. CDR3 length equals 16 residues. The CDR3, as DNA: TGTGCCAGCAGCTTGGATCTGCAGGGTAGCACAGATACGCAGTATTTT. Amino acids: CASSLDLQGSTDTQYF.

In its sample, this clonotype was seen many times. The chain has TRBV6-5 and TRBJ2-7; maybe TRBD2 (6 bases). The germline CDR1 and CDR2 sequences are MNHEY and SVGAGI. Trimming took 2 bases from V and 0 from J, leaving 8 bases between them. The CDR3 is made up of 14 amino acids. As DNA, the CDR3 is TGTGCCAGCAGTTACGGAGGGCCCTCCTACGAGCAGTACTTC. It yields the protein CASSYGGPSYEQYF.

This clonotype was recorded a few times. Written as DNA, the CDR3 is TGTGCCAGCAGCTTAGCGCGAGGGGCGAACACTGAAGCTTTCTTT. Its translation: CASSLARGANTEAFF. The chain uses TRBV7-2 and TRBJ1-1; TRBD1 might be the D (5 bases). Per the germline V gene, CDR1 is SGHTA and CDR2 is FQGNSA. CDR3 length: 15 residues. V was trimmed by 0 bases and J by 1 base, leaving 9 bases between them.

This clonotype was counted at least ten times. The J gene is TRBJ2-7, the V gene TRBV12-3 or TRBV12-4; 11 nucleotides match TRBD2. The V gene end was trimmed by 7 bases and the J gene end by 7 bases; junction bases not matched to a gene: 9. The CDR3 length is 14 residues. This CDR3 reads CASMATSGTGEQYF. In DNA form, the CDR3 reads TGTGCCAGCATGGCGACTAGCGGGACTGGGGAGCAGTACTTC.

This clonotype was seen repeatedly, ten times or more. The chain joins TRBV20-1 to TRBJ1-1; D uncertain. Trimming removed 5 bases from V and 1 base from J, with 8 bases in between. Germline V CDR1 and CDR2: DFQATT, SNEGSKA (reference sequence). This CDR3 has 12 amino acids. The CDR3 sequence is CSAGRQNTEAFF. The DNA for the CDR3 is TGCAGTGCTGGACGGCAGAACACTGAAGCTTTCTTT.

The chain has TRBV10-3 and TRBJ2-7, with D possibly TRBD1 on 5 matching bases. V was shortened by 3 bases and J by 5 bases, with 11 bases between the two germline ends. Germline V gives CDR1 ENHRY, CDR2 SYGVKD. This CDR3 comprises 13 residues. In nucleotides, the CDR3 is TGTGCCATCAGTGACGGCCAGGGCGACGAGCAGTACTTC. Amino acids: CAISDGQGDEQYF.

This clonotype was seen repeatedly, ten times or more. The chain has TRBV28 and TRBJ2-2; D gene ambiguous. CDR3 length: 18 residues. Germline V gene data show CDR1 as MDHEN and CDR2 as SYDVKM. Trimming stripped 1 base from V and 0 bases from J, with 15 bases between. CDR3 in DNA: TGTGCCAGCAGTTTATTACCAGAAAGACGTACGAACACCGGGGAGCTGTTTTTT. Translated, it gives CASSLLPERRTNTGELFF.

This chain joins TRBV11-3 and TRBJ2-1; no reliable D call. The CDR3 sequence is 13 residues long. V shed 7 bases and J shed 1 base, with 8 bases lying between them. Per the germline V gene, CDR1 is SGHNT and CDR2 is YENEEA. The CDR3 nucleotides are TGTGCCAGCACGGACCGTTCCTACAATGAGCAGTTCTTC. The encoded protein is CASTDRSYNEQFF.

This clonotype was detected many times. The chain uses TRBV7-2 and TRBJ2-3, with D tentatively TRBD2 (5 bases). This CDR3 is 18 amino acids long. The ends were cut back, 5 bases at V and 1 base at J, with 22 bases in the middle. Germline CDR1 is SGHTA and CDR2 is FQGNSA. The CDR3 bases are TGTGCCAGCAGCAGCCCCCCCGGCCCCGGGATCGGCACAGATACGCAGTATTTT. Translated, it gives CASSSPPGPGIGTDTQYF.

This clonotype was picked up a small number of times. The rearrangement joins TRBV6-2 or TRBV6-3 to TRBJ2-3; D possibly corresponds to TRBD2 (6 bases). Per the germline V gene, CDR1 is MNHEY and CDR2 is SVGEGT. The CDR3 runs to 18 residues. Trimming removed 0 bases at V and 5 bases at J, with 21 bases between. CDR3 protein: CASSYSISDGWEEDTQYF. The CDR3 nucleotides read TGTGCCAGCAGTTACTCGATTTCGGACGGCTGGGAGGAAGATACGCAGTATTTT.

This clonotype was found many times. This chain uses TRBV9 with TRBJ2-7, with D possibly TRBD2 on 5 matching bases. The CDR3 sequence is 14 residues long. The germline CDR1 and CDR2 sequences are SGDLS and YYNGEE. Deletions cut 0 bases from V and 4 bases from J, with 11 bases between. The CDR3: CASSVDLAGYEQYF. The CDR3 DNA reads TGTGCCAGCAGCGTAGACCTAGCAGGTTACGAGCAGTACTTC.

This clonotype has only a few counts. The rearrangement links TRBV5-1 to TRBJ2-3, with 8 bases fitting TRBD1. Trimming at V came to 0 bases and at J to 3 bases, leaving 0 bases not matched to a gene. Germline lookup yields CDR1 SGHRS and CDR2 YFSETQ. CDR3 length: 14 amino acids. The chain's CDR3 is CASSLGTGTDTQYF. The CDR3 nucleotides are TGCGCCAGCAGCTTGGGGACAGGGACAGATACGCAGTATTTT. Full variable domain (rest looked up from reference TRBV5-1 and TRBJ2-3): KAGVTQTPRYLIKTRGQQVTLSCSPISGHRSVSWYQQTPGQGLQFLFEYFSETQRNKGNFPGRFSGRQFSNSRSEMNVSTLELGDSALYLCASSLGTGTDTQYFGPGTRLTVL.

The V call is TRBV29-1, the J call TRBJ1-1, with TRBD1 matching 8 bases. The CDR3 runs to 15 residues. V lost 6 bases and J lost 4; bases outside the gene matches: 13. Germline loops: CDR1 SQVTM, CDR2 ANQGSEA. CDR3 region: CSVSVGRTGTTEAFF. DNA of the CDR3: TGCAGCGTATCGGTGGGCCGGACAGGGACCACTGAAGCTTTCTTT.

This clonotype was observed once. The V and J genes are TRBV5-1 and TRBJ2-7; D call uncertain. The germline gives CDR1 SGHRS, CDR2 YFSETQ. The V and J ends lost 0 bases and 2 bases respectively, with 6 bases between them. The CDR3 runs 13 residues. The CDR3 sequence: CASSLDVPYEQYF. The CDR3, as DNA: TGCGCCAGCAGCTTGGATGTTCCCTACGAGCAGTACTTC. The entire variable domain, with the rest obtained from reference TRBV5-1 and TRBJ2-7, is as follows: KAGVTQTPRYLIKTRGQQVTLSCSPISGHRSVSWYQQTPGQGLQFLFEYFSETQRNKGNFPGRFSGRQFSNSRSEMNVSTLELGDSALYLCASSLDVPYEQYFGPGTRLTVT.

This clonotype was counted between two and nine times. This sequence joins TRBV29-1 and TRBJ1-1; perhaps TRBD1 as D (5 bases). The CDR3 has 15 amino acids. The germline V and J ends were trimmed by 5 bases and 4 bases, with 20 bases remaining between them. The germline gives CDR1 SQVTM, CDR2 ANQGSEA. This chain's CDR3 is CSVPTIGAESTEAFF. CDR3 DNA sequence: TGCAGCGTTCCGACTATAGGGGCCGAGAGCACTGAAGCTTTCTTT.

The sample holds many counts of this clonotype. The chain recombines TRBV7-9 with TRBJ2-7; perhaps D is TRBD1 or TRBD2 (5 bases each). Germline V CDR1 and CDR2: SEHNR, FQNEAQ (reference sequence). The CDR3 runs 14 residues. V lost 6 bases and J 6 bases, leaving 18 bases between the germline ends. The CDR3 DNA reads TGTGCCAGCAGGGGGACCGGGACCTCGGGCGAGCAGTACTTC. This gives the protein CASRGTGTSGEQYF.

This clonotype was detected many times. CDR3 DNA: TGTGCCAGCACCGGGGGAGACGAGCAGTACTTC. Protein product: CASTGGDEQYF. This chain connects TRBV7-9 to TRBJ2-7, with D perhaps matching TRBD2 (6 bases). CDR1 is SEHNR and CDR2 is FQNEAQ in the germline V gene (reference sequence). Trimming pared 7 bases from V and 5 bases from J, leaving 9 bases between. The CDR3 contains 11 residues.